This TCR beta chain was recovered during a study of blood T cell repertoires in COVID-19. Study background: From T cells, B-cell-depleted T cells, or PBMCs came the material, which was cDNA or gDNA.

Individuals aged roughly 18 to 95 years were recruited from fewer than 25 US areas. Clinical histories supplied by participants themselves formed the basis of cohort assignment. Two negative PCRs, clearance, or symptom resolution were required of recovered Cohort 3 donors. Per germline, CDR1 MGHRA and CDR2 YSYEKL. CDR3 length equals 14 residues. V lost 0 bases and J lost 3, with 8 bases in between. Method: immunoSEQ multiplex PCR; TCRdb's copy keeps in-frame clones and lacks some. The table has 180,000 or so clones, 84% seen once; the top ten hold around 15%. Sequencing used PBMCs or T cells enriched from blood (not recorded which). V gene TRBV4-1 combines with J gene TRBJ1-1; D unresolved. The clonotype originates from a man in his fifties who had recovered from COVID-19. CDR3 nucleotides: TGCGCCAGCAGCCAAGACGAGCGGGACACTGAAGCTTTCTTT. Translation: CASSQDERDTEAFF.